This T cell receptor beta chain is drawn from a study of STAT5B mutations in CD4+ large granular lymphocyte leukemia. The study's findings and limits: CD4-sorted patient repertoires seemed more clonal than healthy CD4+ repertoires.

The survey-level immunoSEQ assay was used. Per the authors' pipeline: The detection floor for productive clonotype frequency was 2.59 x 10-5. Clones were sequenced by immunoSEQ multiplex PCR, and TCRdb holds only the in-frame ones, with some missing. V, J and clone size reflect that table, while D and trimming were determined from the DNA. Of tens of thousands of clones in the sample, 70% to 90% were seen once. Notes on this clone: Its antigen is not identified.

The CDR3 runs to 12 residues. CDR1 and CDR2 from the germline V gene are SQVTM and ANQGSEA. The V end was cut by 4 bases, the J end by 4 bases, with 10 bases between. Sequenced sample: CD4+ T cells from blood buffy coats. V usage is TRBV29-1 and J usage is TRBJ1-2, with a possible D match to TRBD1 (5 bases). The origin of this receptor is a human donor in good health. The CDR3 spells CSVVGDSYGYTF. DNA for the CDR3: TGCAGCGTTGTAGGGGACTCCTATGGCTACACCTTC.